The source of this TCR beta chain is a study of blood T cell repertoires in COVID-19. The CDR3 has 14 residues. Germline V gene data show CDR1 as SQVTM and CDR2 as ANQGSEA. Trimming took off 7 bases at V and 7 bases at J, with 19 bases between the two ends. The protocol was immunoSEQ multiplex PCR, while the TCRdb copy is restricted to in-frame clones and leaves out a portion. The data show around 250,000 clones, approximately 85% seen once. The clonotype originates from a woman aged 50 to 60 who had recovered from COVID-19. Specimen: PBMCs or T cells enriched from blood (not recorded which). The gene calls are TRBV29-1 and TRBJ1-4; the D is unclear. CDR3 amino acids: CSAINTGEGEKLFF. CDR3 sequence (DNA): TGCAGCGCTATTAACACGGGAGAGGGTGAAAAACTGTTTTTT. Full variable domain (missing parts from reference TRBV29-1 and TRBJ1-4): SAVISQKPSRDICQRGTSLTIQCQVDSQVTMMFWYRQQPGQSLTLIATANQGSEATYESGFVIDKFPISRPNLTFSTLTVSNMSPEDSSIYLCSAINTGEGEKLFFGSGTQLSVL.